This T cell receptor (beta chain) was found in a study of shared clonotypes between healthy human individuals. TCRdb's table, derived via immunoSEQ multiplex PCR, lists solely in-frame clones and lacks some. The sample holds 98,000 or so clones; around 68% are singletons and the top ten take almost 25%. Study outcomes and limitations: Blood was the only sampled material, and tissue repertoires likely differ.

As concerns this clone: Its antigen remains unidentified.

This CDR3 region has 17 residues. CDR1 GTSNPN and CDR2 SVGIG come from the germline V gene (reference sequence). The donor population consisted of healthy HIV-negative adults with no recent acute infections or vaccinations. The sequenced material came from memory CD8+ T cells sorted from blood. The subset: CD45RO+ cells pooled with CCR7-negative TemRA cells. The chain has TRBV30 and TRBJ2-5; 13 positions match TRBD2. The DNA end is a closer match to TRBJ2-7, so the J assignment may be wrong. The TCR originated in a woman in her twenties or thirties in good health. CDR3 in amino acids: CAWSVAGLAGYAYEQYF. CDR3 sequence (DNA): TGTGCCTGGAGTGTAGCGGGACTAGCGGGATATGCCTACGAGCAGTACTTC.